Here is one T cell receptor (beta chain) with its context. The data stem from a study of blood T cell repertoires in COVID-19. At the level of the study: Specimens from acute and convalescent COVID-19 originated in the United States, Italy and Spain. T cells, B-cell-depleted T cells, or PBMCs supplied cDNA or gDNA.

As processed by the authors: Reference gene primer amplification in the assay estimated nucleated cell counts. The assay was immunoSEQ multiplex PCR, and TCRdb's table has in-frame clones only and misses some. D and trimming come from the DNA, and the V and J calls and clone size come from that table. The profile shows 200,000 to 300,000 clones, roughly four fifths of them singletons. Germline V gene lookup returns CDR1 SGHRS and CDR2 YFSETQ. This CDR3 has 14 residues. V gave up 1 base and J gave up 0 bases, with 4 bases separating them. The sequence derives from a middle-aged man with acute or convalescent COVID-19. The V gene is TRBV5-1, the J gene TRBJ1-4; D unclear. Sequencing was carried out using peripheral blood. The CDR3 coding sequence is TGCGCCAGCAGCTTGTCTGCAACTAATGAAAAACTGTTTTTT. This gives the protein CASSLSATNEKLFF.